The 3 T cell receptor beta chains presented below share a single source sample, sequenced in a study of cytomegalovirus exposure and HLA in healthy donors (dated by TCRdb to 2017 to 2019). Library prep was done by the immunoSEQ multiplex PCR assay. Not all clones reach the TCRdb copy of this immuneACCESS table, which keeps in-frame sequences only. Checked studies attribute under half of the gap to unresolved V genes and leave the rest unexplained. This sample has over 150,000 clones in its table, and about four fifths of those were observed once. The ten most abundant clones make up approximately 2.9% of the sample. The specimen was PBMCs. Receptor source: a woman aged 18 to 35 in good health and CMV-seropositive.

The chain recombines TRBV6-1 with TRBJ2-2; a possible D gene is TRBD1 (5 bases). Germline CDR1 and CDR2: MNHNS and SASEGT. Trimming took off 11 bases at V and 0 bases at J, with 10 bases between the two ends. The CDR3 has 13 amino acids. The CDR3 DNA follows: TGTGCCGCTGACAGTTCGAACACCGGGGAGCTGTTTTTT. Residues: CAADSSNTGELFF.

The V and J genes are TRBV2 and TRBJ2-1; 9 bases align to TRBD2. The ends lost 4 bases at V and 9 bases at J; junction bases unmatched: 7. This CDR3 has 14 residues. CDR1 and CDR2 (germline): SNHLY, FYNNEI. CDR3 in amino acids: CASSAQTSGVEQFF. CDR3 coding DNA: TGTGCCAGCAGTGCCCAGACTAGCGGCGTTGAGCAGTTCTTC.

The chain carries TRBV7-2 and TRBJ2-1; the D gene is possibly TRBD2 (6 bases). Trimming shortened V by 1 base and J by 6 bases, and 10 bases separated the two germline ends. CDR3 length: 14 amino acids. The V gene's germline CDR1 is SGHTA and CDR2 FQGNSA. CDR3 DNA: TGTGCCAGCAGCTTAGACTTAGCGGCCAATGAGCAGTTCTTC. It specifies CASSLDLAANEQFF.